This TCR beta chain was documented in a study of T cells in Graves' hyperthyroidism and ophthalmopathy. TCR beta CDR3 regions were amplified from RNA transcripts. When the TCR CDR3 underwent first-round RT-PCR, the HTBI primer set was used. TCRdb re-analysed the multiplex PCR reads in MiXCR, keeping a single row per CDR3 protein. The sample lists around 350,000 distinct CDR3 sequences; 19% were seen once. This clonotype was detected many times. The V and J ends lost 3 bases and 1 base respectively, with 12 bases between them. The CDR3 runs 15 residues. From germline, CDR1 is MDHEN and CDR2 SYDVKM. The source of this sequence is a woman aged 18 to 35 with Graves' hyperthyroidism. The V gene is TRBV28, the J gene TRBJ1-1; D is uncertain. Sequencing was done on a sample of blood. This CDR3 is CASSFSVLQNTEAFF. The CDR3 DNA follows: TGTGCCAGCAGTTTCTCTGTTTTGCAGAACACTGAAGCTTTCTTT.